The rows below give T cell receptor beta chains drawn from one sample of a study of regulatory T cells in long-lasting Graves disease. One entry per CDR3 protein, called by TCRdb with MiXCR from the multiplex PCR reads. The sample has under 450,000 distinct CDR3 sequences; approximately 12% are singletons. These data were likewise used in another study, on T cells in Graves' hyperthyroidism and ophthalmopathy.

This specimen consisted of peripheral blood mononuclear cells (PBMCs), obtained at new diagnosis, from a patient treated with antithyroid drugs. These receptors were obtained from a young woman with Graves disease. Each CDR3 is given with its conserved first and last residue. A D gene is named only where the DNA matches it firmly. Clone size is shown for a subset of rows, as once, few, many or a class of expanded clone.

J gene,V gene,clone size,D gene,CDR3 DNA,CDR3 protein
TRBJ1-1,TRBV2,many,.,TGTGCCAGCAGTCATTTCGGGACGGCGAACACTGAAGCTTTCTTT,CASSHFGTANTEAFF
TRBJ2-2,TRBV28,many,.,TGTGCCAGCAGCCCGACCCGCGGGGACACCGGGGAGCTGTTTTTT,CASSPTRGDTGELFF
TRBJ2-5,TRBV6-2/TRBV6-3,few,.,TGTGCCAGCAGTTACTCGAGGAGCGGAGCGTACCAAGAGACCCAGTACTTC,CASSYSRSGAYQETQYF
TRBJ1-2,TRBV7-2,.,.,TGTGCCAGCAAACGGGGGGATTCAAACTATGGCTACACCTTC,CASKRGDSNYGYTF
TRBJ1-1,TRBV6-5,many,.,TGTGCCAGCAGTTACCGAGCCGCGAACACTGAAGCTTTCTTT,CASSYRAANTEAFF
TRBJ2-1,TRBV7-6,few,TRBD2,TGTGCCAGCAGCTTAGAGGAGAGCGGGAGTGGGTACAATGAGCAGTTCTTC,CASSLEESGSGYNEQFF
TRBJ2-1,TRBV20-1,.,.,TGCAGTGCTTTGCTACGCGCAAGACCAGCGCCCTACAATGAGCAGTTCTTC,CSALLRARPAPYNEQFF
TRBJ2-5,TRBV4-3,few,.,TGCGCCAGCAGCCAAGAGTTGCAGGAGGAGACCCAGTACTTC,CASSQELQEETQYF
TRBJ2-1,TRBV5-6,few,.,TGTGCCAGCAGCTTGGTGGATGGAGAGCAGTTCTTC,CASSLVDGEQFF
TRBJ1-1,TRBV20-1,few,.,TGCAGTGCTAATGAGGGGTACACTGAAGCTTTCTTT,CSANEGYTEAFF
TRBJ2-1,TRBV12-3/TRBV12-4,few,.,TGTGCCAGCAGTTTAGTTGTGAGTTACAATGAGCAGTTCTTC,CASSLVVSYNEQFF
TRBJ2-7,TRBV19,many,TRBD2,TGTGCCAGTAGTCCTAGCGGGACACGCGGGCAGTACTTC,CASSPSGTRGQYF
TRBJ1-6,TRBV28,many,TRBD1,TGTGCCAGCAGTTTATTCAGGGGGAGTTCACCCCTCCACTTT,CASSLFRGSSPLHF
TRBJ1-6,TRBV12-3/TRBV12-4,many,.,TGTGCCAGCAAGGGGGGGATCGGTTCACCCCTCCACTTT,CASKGGIGSPLHF
TRBJ2-5,TRBV7-2,many,.,TGTGCCAGCAGCTTAACTACCTATAAAGAGACCCAGTACTTC,CASSLTTYKETQYF
TRBJ2-3,TRBV5-4,.,.,TGTGCCAGCAGCTTGGACCCCTTTAGCACAGATACGCAGTATTTT,CASSLDPFSTDTQYF
TRBJ1-1,TRBV28,many,.,TGTGCCAGCAGTCTGAATGGGTGGGGGAACACTGAAGCTTTCTTT,CASSLNGWGNTEAFF
TRBJ2-3,TRBV12-3/TRBV12-4,.,TRBD2,TGTGCCAGCAGTTTAGCTCTACTAGCGGGGGGGAGCACAGATACGCAGTATTTT,CASSLALLAGGSTDTQYF
TRBJ1-6,TRBV5-6,once,TRBD1,TGTGCCAGCAGCTCCCCGGGACAGGCAAGCTCCTATAATTCACCCCTCCACTTT,CASSSPGQASSYNSPLHF
TRBJ1-1,TRBV7-9,few,.,TGTGCCAGCAGCACTTGGGAACAGGGTAAGAACACTGAAGCTTTCTTT,CASSTWEQGKNTEAFF
TRBJ1-1,TRBV19,.,.,TGTGCCAGTAGTATAGCCCCAGGGAACACTGAAACTTTCTTT,CASSIAPGNTETFF
TRBJ2-5,TRBV5-6,many,.,TGTGCCAGCAATAGGAGGGCCGGGGAGACCCAGTACTTC,CASNRRAGETQYF
TRBJ1-2,TRBV3-1,few,.,TGTGCCAGCAGCCAACCCCGGGGAAAGGGTACTAACTATGGCTACACCTTC,CASSQPRGKGTNYGYTF
TRBJ2-3,TRBV27,.,TRBD2,TGTGCCAGCAGTTCTAGACTAGCGTATAGCACAGATACGCAGTATTTT,CASSSRLAYSTDTQYF
TRBJ1-1,TRBV6-1,many,.,TGTGCCAGCAGATGGTACGGGGGGACTGAAGCTTTCTTT,CASRWYGGTEAFF
TRBJ2-1,TRBV29-1,.,TRBD1,TGCAGCGCCCCCCCTACAGGGGTCGATGAGCAGTTCTTC,CSAPPTGVDEQFF
TRBJ1-5,TRBV6-1,many,.,TGTGCCAGCGGACTAGCCCGGAATCAGCCCCAGCATTTT,CASGLARNQPQHF
TRBJ2-1,TRBV19,.,.,TGTGCCAGTAGTATTAATTTGGGAGACTACAATGAGCAGTTCTTC,CASSINLGDYNEQFF
TRBJ1-6,TRBV30,.,.,TGTGTCTGGAGAGCCGGATCCAATTCACCCCTCCACTTT,CVWRAGSNSPLHF
TRBJ1-4,TRBV6-1,many,.,TGTGCCAGCAGATCGGGTGTTAATGAAAAACTGTTTTTT,CASRSGVNEKLFF
TRBJ2-2,TRBV11-2,many,.,TGTGCCAGCAGCCTCAGGCCATTGTTATCAGTAGGGGGAGTCACCGGGGAGCTGTTTTTT,CASSLRPLLSVGGVTGELFF
TRBJ2-7,TRBV29-1,many,TRBD1,TGCAGCGCTACAGGGGATGGGGAGTGGGAGCAGTACTTC,CSATGDGEWEQYF
TRBJ1-5,TRBV6-1,.,TRBD1,TGTGCCAGCAGTTACAGGGGTAATCAGCCCCAGCATTTT,CASSYRGNQPQHF
TRBJ2-2,TRBV9,.,.,TGTGCCAGCAGCGTCCAGAACTCCGGGGAGCTGTTTTTT,CASSVQNSGELFF
TRBJ1-1,TRBV6-1,many,.,TGTGCCAGCAGTGGGGCGGCGAATCGGGGGAACACTGAAGCTTTCTTT,CASSGAANRGNTEAFF
TRBJ2-5,TRBV13,many,TRBD2,TGTGCCAGCAGGACTAGCGGGGGTAGAGAGACCCAGTACTTC,CASRTSGGRETQYF
TRBJ1-5,TRBV6-2/TRBV6-3,few,.,TGTGCCGCGGAGTGGGGGGGCGCTTCTATAAGCAATCAGCCCCAGCATTTT,CAAEWGGASISNQPQHF